Listed below are T cell receptor beta chains from one sample, sequenced in a study of blood T cells in healthy people across ages. TCRdb re-called the 5' RACE reads through MiXCR, storing one row per CDR3 protein. The sample holds about 1.1 million distinct CDR3 sequences; roughly two fifths are singletons and the top ten take around 13%. Input material: blood. These receptors all stem from a man aged 18 to 29 in good health. Both conserved end residues are part of each CDR3. Expanded clones get a size class; other rows say once, few or many, or leave the size out.

clone size: .; J gene: TRBJ1-2; V gene: TRBV5-1; CDR3 protein: CASSSSGNGYTF
clone size: many; J gene: TRBJ2-1; V gene: TRBV20-1; CDR3 protein: CSARWWRTSNEQFF
clone size: few; J gene: TRBJ1-2; V gene: TRBV12-5; CDR3 protein: CASGLTGEYGYTF
clone size: .; J gene: TRBJ1-6; V gene: TRBV5-1; CDR3 protein: CASSLEGKTENSPLHF
clone size: few; J gene: TRBJ2-7; V gene: TRBV7-2; CDR3 protein: CASSFYREDEQYF
clone size: .; J gene: TRBJ2-6; V gene: TRBV28; CDR3 protein: CASARSSGANVLTF
clone size: .; J gene: TRBJ2-1; V gene: TRBV20-1; CDR3 protein: CSAVAGGRGNEQFF
clone size: .; J gene: TRBJ1-1; V gene: TRBV7-6; CDR3 protein: CTSMGGANTEAFF
clone size: .; J gene: TRBJ1-1; V gene: TRBV20-1; CDR3 protein: CSARGSTGQMNTEAFF
clone size: .; J gene: TRBJ2-1; V gene: TRBV20-1; CDR3 protein: CSAPGVIYNEQFF
clone size: .; J gene: TRBJ1-1; V gene: TRBV5-6; CDR3 protein: CASTEGRVGNAEAFF
clone size: .; J gene: TRBJ1-5; V gene: TRBV25-1; CDR3 protein: CASSTLDGYQPQHF
clone size: .; J gene: TRBJ2-2; V gene: TRBV28; CDR3 protein: CASSFAGFANTGELFF
clone size: .; J gene: TRBJ1-4; V gene: TRBV12-5; CDR3 protein: CASGSYPGANEKLFF
clone size: few; J gene: TRBJ1-1; V gene: TRBV5-1; CDR3 protein: CASSLIVDSPDSEAFF
clone size: .; J gene: TRBJ1-5; V gene: TRBV4-2; CDR3 protein: CASSQDWPDHQPQHF
clone size: .; J gene: TRBJ2-2; V gene: TRBV4-3; CDR3 protein: CASSRTRATGELFF